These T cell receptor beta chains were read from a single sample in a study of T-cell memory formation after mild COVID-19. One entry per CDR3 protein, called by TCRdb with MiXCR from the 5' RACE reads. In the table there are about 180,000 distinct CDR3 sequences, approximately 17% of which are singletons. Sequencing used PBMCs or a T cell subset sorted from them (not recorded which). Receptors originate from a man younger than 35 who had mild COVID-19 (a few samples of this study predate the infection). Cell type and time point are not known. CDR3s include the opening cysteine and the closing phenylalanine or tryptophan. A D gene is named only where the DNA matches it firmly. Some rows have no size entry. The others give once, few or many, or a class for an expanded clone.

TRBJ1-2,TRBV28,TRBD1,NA,TGTGCCAGCAGTTCGACGGGACAGGGACATGGCTACACCTTC,CASSSTGQGHGYTF
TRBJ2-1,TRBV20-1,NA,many,TGCAGTGCTAGAGAAGGGGGGGATGAGCAGTTCTTC,CSAREGGDEQFF
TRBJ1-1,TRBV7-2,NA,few,TGTGCCGGCCACTCAATTGAGGGCCTGAACACTGAAGCTTTCTTT,CAGHSIEGLNTEAFF
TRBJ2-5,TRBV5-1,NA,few,TGCGCCAGCAGCTTTCCGGGGGCAGAGACCCAGTACTTC,CASSFPGAETQYF
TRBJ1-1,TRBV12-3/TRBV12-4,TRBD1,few,TGTGCCAGCACCCTGACAGGGTGGACTGAAGCTTTCTTT,CASTLTGWTEAFF
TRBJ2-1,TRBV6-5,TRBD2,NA,TGTGCCAGCAGTGGGACTAGCGGGGCTTCACCTGCCTTC,CASSGTSGASPAF
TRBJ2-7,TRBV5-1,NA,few,TGCGCCAGCAGCCTGATGGGGGACTCCTACGAGCAGTACTTC,CASSLMGDSYEQYF
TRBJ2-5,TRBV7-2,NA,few,TGTGCCAGCAGCGACAGCATCTTAGAGACCCAGTACTTC,CASSDSILETQYF
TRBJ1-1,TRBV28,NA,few,TGTGCCAGCAGTTTGACCGGGACCCACACTGAAGCTTTCTTT,CASSLTGTHTEAFF
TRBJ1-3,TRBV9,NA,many,TGTGCCAGCAGCGTAGCCCCAAGCTCTGGAAACACCATATATTTT,CASSVAPSSGNTIYF